These 28 T cell receptor beta chains were all obtained from the same sample, sequenced in a study of control samples from healthy donors and cancer patients. TCRdb keeps only in-frame clones here, not all; method: immunoSEQ multiplex PCR. This sample has 160,000 or so clones, with about 94% found just once. The sample was blood. These receptors were obtained from a man aged 45-60 years in good health.

V usage is TRBV10-3 and J usage is TRBJ1-2, with 11 bases fitting TRBD1. The CDR3 spans 16 residues. Germline lookup yields CDR1 ENHRY and CDR2 SYGVKD. J gave up 4 bases and V 5 bases, and 9 bases lay outside the gene matches. This chain's CDR3 is CAISRTGGDSSYGYTF. The CDR3 DNA sequence: TGTGCCATCAGTAGGACAGGGGGCGATTCTAGCTATGGCTACACCTTC.

This chain links TRBV7-2 with TRBJ2-1; unclear D gene. Looked up from germline, CDR1 is SGHTA and CDR2 is FQGNSA. Trimming removed 1 base from V and 2 bases from J, with 9 bases in between. This CDR3 has 15 amino acids. For the CDR3, the DNA is TGTGCCAGCAGCTTAGTGGTCAACCCCTACAATGAGCAGTTCTTC. Amino acids: CASSLVVNPYNEQFF.

This chain connects TRBV5-1 to TRBJ2-5; 9 bases line up with TRBD1. Trimming cost V 0 bases and J 4 bases; bases outside gene matches: 7. In germline, CDR1 is SGHRS, CDR2 YFSETQ. The CDR3 runs 16 residues. The CDR3 DNA reads as TGCGCCAGCAGCTTGGCCGTGACAGGGGGTCGAGAGACCCAGTACTTC. Translated: CASSLAVTGGRETQYF. The complete variable domain, with remaining parts taken from reference TRBV5-1 and TRBJ2-5, reads KAGVTQTPRYLIKTRGQQVTLSCSPISGHRSVSWYQQTPGQGLQFLFEYFSETQRNKGNFPGRFSGRQFSNSRSEMNVSTLELGDSALYLCASSLAVTGGRETQYFGPGTRLLVL.

This clone was recorded a few times. The chain is built from TRBV28 and TRBJ2-2; TRBD1 matches at 10 bases. The ends lost 2 bases at V and 5 bases at J; junction bases unmatched: 8. Germline V gives CDR1 MDHEN, CDR2 SYDVKM. This CDR3 is 17 amino acids long. The CDR3, as DNA: TGTGCCAGCAGTTTAACGGCAGGACAGGGGGGAACCGGGGAGCTGTTTTTT. Translating gives CASSLTAGQGGTGELFF. The full variable domain, with the rest looked up from reference TRBV28 and TRBJ2-2, is DVKVTQSSRYLVKRTGEKVFLECVQDMDHENMFWYRQDPGLGLRLIYFSYDVKMKEKGDIPEGYSVSREKKERFSLILESASTNQTSMYLCASSLTAGQGGTGELFFGEGSRLTVL.

V is TRBV27 and J is TRBJ2-2; D possibly corresponds to TRBD1 (7 bases). The CDR3 loop spans 20 amino acids. Trimming took off 5 bases at V and 2 bases at J, with 27 bases between the two ends. Per the germline V gene, CDR1 is MNHEY and CDR2 is SMNVEV (reference sequence). The CDR3 DNA sequence: TGTGCCAGCAGTCCCGACCGACAGGGTCGGGGACTTTTAAACACCGGGGAGCTGTTTTTT. As protein: CASSPDRQGRGLLNTGELFF.

This rearrangement joins TRBV14 to TRBJ2-3; 7 bases are a match to TRBD1. Germline assignment: CDR1 SGHDN and CDR2 FVKESK. CDR3 length equals 13 residues. The V segment lost 4 bases and the J segment 4 bases; nucleotides outside the gene matches: 2. CDR3 amino acids: CASSLQGPDTQYF. For the CDR3, the DNA is TGTGCCAGCAGCCTACAGGGGCCAGATACGCAGTATTTT.

This sequence joins TRBV7-9 and TRBJ1-4; D might be TRBD1 (6 bases). This CDR3 contains 16 residues. V was trimmed by 2 bases and J by 0 bases, leaving 10 bases between them. Germline CDR1 and CDR2: SEHNR and FQNEAQ (reference sequence). CDR3: CASSLRGTTTNEKLFF. The CDR3 bases are TGTGCCAGCAGCTTACGCGGGACAACAACTAATGAAAAACTGTTTTTT.

The chain links TRBV28 to TRBJ2-1; D unresolved. This CDR3 comprises 15 residues. V was cut by 7 bases and J by 12 bases, with 25 bases left in between. Germline lookup yields CDR1 MDHEN and CDR2 SYDVKM. The CDR3 spells CASTPRGSWNEGQFF. CDR3 DNA: TGTGCCAGCACCCCCCGAGGTAGCTGGAATGAAGGGCAGTTCTTC.

In this sample, this clone turned up once. This rearrangement joins TRBV19 to TRBJ2-7; 13 bases agree with TRBD2. J was trimmed by 5 bases and V by 3 bases; bases with no gene match: 4. Germline CDR1 reads LNHDA; CDR2 reads SQIVND (reference sequence). The CDR3 has 15 residues. The CDR3 is CASSIPGLAGHEQYF. The CDR3 DNA follows: TGTGCCAGTAGTATCCCGGGACTAGCGGGACACGAGCAGTACTTC.

CDR3 coding DNA: TGTGCCAGCAGTCCGCGGACAGGGGTAGACACTGAAGCTTTCTTT. Translated, it gives CASSPRTGVDTEAFF. The rearrangement links TRBV28 to TRBJ1-1, with 9 bases that match TRBD1. Germline CDR1 is MDHEN and CDR2 is SYDVKM. The CDR3 has 15 residues. V lost 5 bases to trimming and J lost 3 bases; unmatched junction nucleotides: 7.

The CDR3 DNA follows: TGTGCCAGCAGCTGGACTAGCGGGAGCACAGATACGCAGTATTTT. This gives the protein CASSWTSGSTDTQYF. The rearrangement links TRBV5-4 to TRBJ2-3; 11 bases match TRBD2. The CDR3 loop spans 15 amino acids. The ends lost 3 bases at V and 0 bases at J; junction bases unmatched: 0. In germline, CDR1 is SGHNT, CDR2 YYREEE (reference sequence).

The chain's CDR3 is CASSLDPGPPYF. CDR3 DNA: TGTGCCAGCAGTTTGGACCCGGGCCCACCGTATTTT. The V call is TRBV12-3 or TRBV12-4, the J call TRBJ2-3; no clear D gene. Between the trimmed V and J ends, which lost 3 bases and 14 bases, there was a span of 15 bases. The CDR3 has 12 residues.

The table lists this clone with a count of one. The rearrangement uses TRBV3-1 (or the pseudogene TRBV3-2) and TRBJ2-7; 8 bases line up with TRBD2. The J segment lost 0 bases and the V segment lost 4 bases, leaving 11 bases of the junction unmatched. The CDR3 contains 17 residues. Germline CDR1 reads LGHDT; CDR2 reads YNNKEL (reference sequence). The CDR3 here is CASSRDTSSGYSYEQYF. For the CDR3, the DNA is TGTGCCAGCAGCCGAGATACGTCTAGCGGGTACTCCTACGAGCAGTACTTC.

The V call is TRBV12-5, the J call TRBJ2-1, with 14 bases aligning to TRBD2. Germline CDR1 LGHNT, CDR2 FRNRAP. V was pared by 5 bases and J by 6 bases, with 6 bases of the junction left unmatched. The CDR3 runs to 16 residues. CDR3 sequence: CASGPKGTSGSNEQFF. The CDR3 DNA reads as TGTGCTAGTGGTCCCAAAGGGACTAGCGGGAGCAATGAGCAGTTCTTC.

This clone came up a few times. The V call is TRBV6-5, the J call TRBJ2-1, with 10 bases matching TRBD1. This CDR3 comprises 16 residues. Trimming took 2 bases from V and 7 from J; bases not matched to a gene: 8. Germline CDR1 and CDR2: MNHEY and SVGAGI. CDR3 region: CASSYAWDRGLNEQFF. CDR3 DNA: TGTGCCAGCAGTTACGCCTGGGACAGGGGTTTGAATGAGCAGTTCTTC.

This clone was counted a single time. The chain recombines TRBV9 with TRBJ1-3, with D possibly being TRBD1 (5 bases). Germline V gene lookup returns CDR1 SGDLS and CDR2 YYNGEE. V lost 0 bases and J lost 4, with 11 bases in between. This CDR3 spans 15 amino acids. The CDR3 nucleotides read TGTGCCAGCAGCGTAGGGGGGGACCTCGGAAACACCATATATTTT. Its protein is CASSVGGDLGNTIYF.

V gene TRBV19 combines with J gene TRBJ1-2; D gene unclear. Deletions cut 3 bases from V and 2 bases from J, with 7 bases between. Germline values: CDR1 LNHDA, CDR2 SQIVND (reference sequence). CDR3 length: 13 residues. The CDR3 loop is CASSIERNYGYTF. The CDR3 DNA reads TGTGCCAGTAGTATCGAAAGAAACTATGGCTACACCTTC.

The chain joins TRBV13 to TRBJ1-6; D remains ambiguous. The V gene's germline CDR1 is PRHDT and CDR2 FYEKMQ (reference sequence). Between the trimmed V and J ends, which lost 3 bases and 7 bases, there was a span of 10 bases. This CDR3 region has 14 residues. The CDR3 bases are TGTGCCAGCAGCTTCTACGGGAAGAATTCACCCCTCCACTTT. This encodes CASSFYGKNSPLHF. The entire variable domain, with the rest obtained from reference TRBV13 and TRBJ1-6, is as follows: AAGVIQSPRHLIKEKRETATLKCYPIPRHDTVYWYQQGPGQDPQFLISFYEKMQSDKGSIPDRFSAQQFSDYHSELNMSSLELGDSALYFCASSFYGKNSPLHFGNGTRLTVT.

The chain carries TRBV11-2 and TRBJ2-7; 11 bases are a match to TRBD1. The CDR3 contains 14 residues. Per the germline V gene, CDR1 is SGHAT and CDR2 is FQNNGV. Losses at the gene ends were 5 bases for V and 3 bases for J; bases not matched to a gene: 3. The DNA of the CDR3 is TGTGCCAGCAGCCGTGGGACAGGGGGCTACGAGCAGTACTTC. It translates to CASSRGTGGYEQYF.

The chain uses TRBV5-1 and TRBJ1-1, with 8 bases matching TRBD1. This CDR3 contains 15 residues. Germline V lookup: CDR1 SGHRS, CDR2 YFSETQ. J lost 7 bases, V lost 0 bases, and 8 bases had no gene match. CDR3 DNA sequence: TGCGCCAGCAGCTTGGTGGGGACAGGCGTCGGTGAAGCTTTCTTT. Amino acid sequence: CASSLVGTGVGEAFF.

This chain uses TRBV19 with TRBJ1-2; tentative D call: TRBD1 (5 bases). Germline values: CDR1 LNHDA, CDR2 SQIVND (reference sequence). V lost 6 bases, J lost 4 bases, and 12 bases lay in between. The CDR3 is made up of 13 amino acids. The CDR3 sequence is CASSSGTSYGYTF. In DNA, the CDR3 is TGTGCCAGTAGCTCCGGGACTTCCTATGGCTACACCTTC.

This clone is a singleton in its sample. The V and J genes are TRBV2 and TRBJ2-3; no clear D gene. The CDR3 length is 11 residues. Germline CDR1 is SNHLY and CDR2 is FYNNEI. V shed 2 bases and J shed 8 bases, with 5 bases lying between them. CDR3 sequence: CASSEKVTQYF. CDR3 coding DNA: TGTGCCAGCAGTGAAAAGGTTACGCAGTATTTT.

The chain joins TRBV29-1 to TRBJ2-7; TRBD1 might be the D (5 bases). Germline V gives CDR1 SQVTM, CDR2 ANQGSEA. Trimming stripped 4 bases from V and 0 bases from J, with 7 bases between. The CDR3 has 12 residues. The DNA for the CDR3 is TGCAGCGTTGTGGACAACTCCTACGAGCAGTACTTC. Protein product: CSVVDNSYEQYF.

V is TRBV29-1 and J is TRBJ1-4; D not resolved. The CDR3 runs to 14 residues. The V gene lost 6 bases and the J gene lost 7 bases, with 18 bases spanning the gap. Looked up from germline, CDR1 is SQVTM and CDR2 is ANQGSEA. CDR3 residues: CSVDSAAWGEKLFF. CDR3 bases: TGCAGCGTAGACTCTGCGGCGTGGGGTGAAAAACTGTTTTTT.

This rearrangement joins TRBV19 to TRBJ2-5, with 8 bases aligning to TRBD2. V gave up 11 bases and J gave up 4 bases; unmatched junction bases: 9. Germline V gives CDR1 LNHDA, CDR2 SQIVND (reference sequence). There are 13 residues in the CDR3. The CDR3 DNA reads TGTGCCCCTGGGCGGGGGGCTTTAGAGACCCAGTACTTC. It yields the protein CAPGRGALETQYF.

The chain links TRBV5-1 to TRBJ2-3; 7 bases align to TRBD2. V shed 0 bases, J shed 0 bases, and the junction held 4 bases outside the gene matches. CDR3 size: 16 residues. CDR1 and CDR2 from the germline V gene are SGHRS and YFSETQ. Written as DNA, the CDR3 is TGCGCCAGCAGCTTGGAGGGAGGGATCAGCACAGATACGCAGTATTTT. This sequence encodes CASSLEGGISTDTQYF. The full variable domain, in which reference TRBV5-1 and TRBJ2-3 provide the parts outside the CDR3, is KAGVTQTPRYLIKTRGQQVTLSCSPISGHRSVSWYQQTPGQGLQFLFEYFSETQRNKGNFPGRFSGRQFSNSRSEMNVSTLELGDSALYLCASSLEGGISTDTQYFGPGTRLTVL.

This chain links TRBV28 with TRBJ2-3; TRBD1 or TRBD2 may be the D gene (5 bases each). This CDR3 region has 12 residues. Per germline, CDR1 MDHEN and CDR2 SYDVKM. Trimming took 2 bases from V and 6 from J, leaving 6 bases between them. The CDR3 DNA is TGTGCCAGCAGTTTAGAGGGGGATACGCAGTATTTT. It yields the protein CASSLEGDTQYF.

V is TRBV4-1 and J is TRBJ1-1; D possibly corresponds to TRBD1 (5 bases). The CDR3 totals 13 residues. Germline V gene lookup returns CDR1 MGHRA and CDR2 YSYEKL. V was clipped by 5 bases and J by 4 bases, with 11 bases between them. The CDR3 spells CASSSGGGTEAFF. The CDR3, as DNA: TGCGCCAGCAGCTCGGGGGGGGGCACTGAAGCTTTCTTT.